A selection of T cell receptor beta chains follows, all from one sample in a study of T cells in Graves' hyperthyroidism and ophthalmopathy. TCRdb redid the calling of the multiplex PCR reads with MiXCR, one entry per CDR3 protein. The top ten hold more than 25% of the sample, which has hundreds of thousands of distinct CDR3 sequences, around 40% seen once. Material for sequencing was blood. The receptors were gathered from a woman in her 40s with Graves' hyperthyroidism. Each CDR3 is given without its conserved first and last residue.

TRBJ2-7,TRBV20-1,SLETVYEQY
TRBJ2-5,TRBV20-1,SARGPEQGKETQY
TRBJ1-1,TRBV10-3,AISESISGNTGAF
TRBJ2-1,TRBV7-3,ASSLGPDQF
TRBJ1-2,TRBV7-2,ASTPPEGAWDYGYT
TRBJ1-1,TRBV19,ASIHRGGQSNTEAF
TRBJ1-1,TRBV6-5,ASSVRSGHGTEAF
TRBJ2-3,TRBV20-1,SAQIRGFTQY
TRBJ1-4,TRBV20-1,SADGPNEKLF
TRBJ1-5,TRBV7-9,ASSHDSNQPQH
TRBJ1-1,TRBV6-5,ASTWDRPRVGTEAF
TRBJ2-7,TRBV29-1,SVEVEGSQQY
TRBJ2-3,TRBV2,ASRGTASTDTQY